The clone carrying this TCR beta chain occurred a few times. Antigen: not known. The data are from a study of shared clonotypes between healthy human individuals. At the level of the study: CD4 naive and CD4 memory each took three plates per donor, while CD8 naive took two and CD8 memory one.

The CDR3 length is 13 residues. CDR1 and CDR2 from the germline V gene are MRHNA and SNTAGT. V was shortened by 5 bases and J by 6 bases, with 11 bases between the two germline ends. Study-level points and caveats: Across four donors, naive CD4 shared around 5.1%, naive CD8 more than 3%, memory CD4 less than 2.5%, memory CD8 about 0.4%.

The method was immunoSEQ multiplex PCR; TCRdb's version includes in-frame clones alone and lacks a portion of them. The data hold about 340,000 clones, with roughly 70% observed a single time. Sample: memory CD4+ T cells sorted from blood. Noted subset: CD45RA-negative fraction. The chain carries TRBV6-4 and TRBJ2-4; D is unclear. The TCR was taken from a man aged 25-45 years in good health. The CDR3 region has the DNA TGTGCCAGCAGTTCAACTGACACAAACATTCAGTACTTC. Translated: CASSSTDTNIQYF.